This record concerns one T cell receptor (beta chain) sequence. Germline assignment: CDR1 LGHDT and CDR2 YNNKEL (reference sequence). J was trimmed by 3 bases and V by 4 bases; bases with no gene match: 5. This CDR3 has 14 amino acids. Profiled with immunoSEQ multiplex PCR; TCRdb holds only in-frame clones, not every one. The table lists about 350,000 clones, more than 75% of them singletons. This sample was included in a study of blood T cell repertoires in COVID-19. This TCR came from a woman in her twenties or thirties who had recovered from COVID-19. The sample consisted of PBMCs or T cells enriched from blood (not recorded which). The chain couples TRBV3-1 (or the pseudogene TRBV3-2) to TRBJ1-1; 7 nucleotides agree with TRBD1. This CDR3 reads CASSRIDRDTEAFF. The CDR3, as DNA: TGTGCCAGCAGCCGAATTGACAGGGACACTGAAGCTTTCTTT.